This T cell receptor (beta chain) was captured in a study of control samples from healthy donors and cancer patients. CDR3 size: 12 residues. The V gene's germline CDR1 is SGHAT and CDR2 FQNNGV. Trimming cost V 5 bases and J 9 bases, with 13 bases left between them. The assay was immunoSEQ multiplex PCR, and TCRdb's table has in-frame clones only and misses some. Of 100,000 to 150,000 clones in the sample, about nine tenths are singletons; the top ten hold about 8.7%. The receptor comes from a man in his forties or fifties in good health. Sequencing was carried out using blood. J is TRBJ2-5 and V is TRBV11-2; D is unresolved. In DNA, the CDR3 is TGTGCCAGCAGCCAAGGACCTCAGTCCCAGTACTTC. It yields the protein CASSQGPQSQYF.